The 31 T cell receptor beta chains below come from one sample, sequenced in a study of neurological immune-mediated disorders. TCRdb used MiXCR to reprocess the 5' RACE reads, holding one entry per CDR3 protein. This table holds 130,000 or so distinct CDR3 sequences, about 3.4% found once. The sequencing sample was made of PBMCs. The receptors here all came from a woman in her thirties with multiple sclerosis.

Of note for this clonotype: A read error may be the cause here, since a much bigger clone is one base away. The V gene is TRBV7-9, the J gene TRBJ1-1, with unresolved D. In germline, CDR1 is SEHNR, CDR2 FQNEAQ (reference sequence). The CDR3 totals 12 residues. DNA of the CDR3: TGTGACAGCGCGGTTTTGAACACTGAAGCTTTCTTT. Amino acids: CDSAVLNTEAFF.

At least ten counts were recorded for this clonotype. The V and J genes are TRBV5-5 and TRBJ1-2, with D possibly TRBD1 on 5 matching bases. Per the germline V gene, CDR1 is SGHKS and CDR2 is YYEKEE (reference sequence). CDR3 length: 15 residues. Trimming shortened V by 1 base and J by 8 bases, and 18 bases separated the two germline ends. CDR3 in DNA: TGTGCCAGCAGCTTGTTTAACCAGGGTACGAGAGGCTACACCTTC. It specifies CASSLFNQGTRGYTF.

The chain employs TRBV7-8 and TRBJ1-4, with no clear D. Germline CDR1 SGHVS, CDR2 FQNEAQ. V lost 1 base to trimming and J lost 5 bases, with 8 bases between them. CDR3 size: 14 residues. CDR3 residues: CASSLDPRNEKLFF. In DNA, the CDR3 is TGTGCCAGCAGCTTAGACCCGAGGAATGAAAAACTGTTTTTT.

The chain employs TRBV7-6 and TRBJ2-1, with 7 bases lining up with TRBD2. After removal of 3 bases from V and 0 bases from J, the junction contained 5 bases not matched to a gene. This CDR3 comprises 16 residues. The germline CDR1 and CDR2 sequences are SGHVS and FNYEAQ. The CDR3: CASSFSAGSSYNEQFF. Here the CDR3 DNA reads TGTGCCAGCAGCTTCTCAGCGGGAAGCTCCTACAATGAGCAGTTCTTC. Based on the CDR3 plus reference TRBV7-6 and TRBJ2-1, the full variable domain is GAGVSQSPRYKVTKRGQDVALRCDPISGHVSLYWYRQALGQGPEFLTYFNYEAQQDKSGLPNDRFSAERPEGSISTLTIQRTEQRDSAMYRCASSFSAGSSYNEQFFGPGTRLTVL.

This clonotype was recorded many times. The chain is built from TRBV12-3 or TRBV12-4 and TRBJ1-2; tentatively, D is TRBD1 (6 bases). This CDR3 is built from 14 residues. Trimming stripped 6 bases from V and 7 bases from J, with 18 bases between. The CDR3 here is CASSPDGVRGGYTF. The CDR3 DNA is TGTGCCAGCAGCCCGGACGGGGTCAGGGGTGGCTACACCTTC.

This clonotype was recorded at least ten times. The CDR3 DNA reads as TGTGCCAGCAGTTTACCGGGACAGGGTTTATACGAGCAGTACTTC. Its translation is CASSLPGQGLYEQYF. The rearrangement joins TRBV12-3 or TRBV12-4 to TRBJ2-7; TRBD1 agrees at 9 bases. The length of the CDR3 is 15 residues. Trimming cost V 2 bases and J 4 bases; bases outside gene matches: 6.

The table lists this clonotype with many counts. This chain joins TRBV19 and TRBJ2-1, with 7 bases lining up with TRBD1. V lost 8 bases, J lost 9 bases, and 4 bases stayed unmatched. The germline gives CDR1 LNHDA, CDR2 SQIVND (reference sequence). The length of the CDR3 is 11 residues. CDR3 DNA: TGTGCCAGTCGACAGGGCAGTGAGCAGTTCTTC. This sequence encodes CASRQGSEQFF.

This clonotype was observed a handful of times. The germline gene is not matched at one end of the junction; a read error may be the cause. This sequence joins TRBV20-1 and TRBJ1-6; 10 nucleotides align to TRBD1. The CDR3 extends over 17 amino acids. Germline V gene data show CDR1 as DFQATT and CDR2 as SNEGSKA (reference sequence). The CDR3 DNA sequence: TGCAGTGCTAGAGATGAATTAGGACAGGGGGAGAATTCAACCCTCAACTTT. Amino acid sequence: CSARDELGQGENSTLNF.

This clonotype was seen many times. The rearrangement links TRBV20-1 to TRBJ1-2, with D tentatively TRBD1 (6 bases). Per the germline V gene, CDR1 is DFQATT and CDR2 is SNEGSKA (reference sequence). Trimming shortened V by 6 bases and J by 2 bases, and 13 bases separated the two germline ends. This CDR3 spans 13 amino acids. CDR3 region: CSAKGGWNYGYTF. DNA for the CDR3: TGCAGTGCCAAGGGGGGGTGGAACTATGGCTACACCTTC.

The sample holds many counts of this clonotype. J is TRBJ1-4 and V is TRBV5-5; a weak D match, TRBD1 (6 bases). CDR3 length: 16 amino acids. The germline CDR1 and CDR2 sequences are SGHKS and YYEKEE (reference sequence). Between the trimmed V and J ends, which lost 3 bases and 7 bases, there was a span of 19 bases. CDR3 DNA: TGTGCCAGCAGCTCGTACGGTTCAGGGGATCGTGAAAAACTGTTTTTT. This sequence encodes CASSSYGSGDREKLFF.

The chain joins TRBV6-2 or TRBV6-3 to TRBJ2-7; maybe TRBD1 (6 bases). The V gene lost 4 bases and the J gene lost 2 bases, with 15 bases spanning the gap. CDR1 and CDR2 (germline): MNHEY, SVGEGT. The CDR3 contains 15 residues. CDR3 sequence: CASSSERQVTYEQYF. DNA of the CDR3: TGTGCCAGCAGTTCAGAGCGACAGGTTACCTACGAGCAGTACTTC.

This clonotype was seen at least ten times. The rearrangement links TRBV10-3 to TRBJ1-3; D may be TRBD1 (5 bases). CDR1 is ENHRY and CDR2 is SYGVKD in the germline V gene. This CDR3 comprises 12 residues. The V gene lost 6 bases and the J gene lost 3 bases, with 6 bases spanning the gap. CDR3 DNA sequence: TGTGCCATCAGGCAGGGTGGAAACACCATATATTTT. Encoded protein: CAIRQGGNTIYF.

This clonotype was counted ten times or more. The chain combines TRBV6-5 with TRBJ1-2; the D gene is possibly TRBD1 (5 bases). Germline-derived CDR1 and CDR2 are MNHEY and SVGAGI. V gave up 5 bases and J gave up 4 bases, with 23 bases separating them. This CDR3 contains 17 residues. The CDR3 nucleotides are TGTGCCAGCAGTCACGGACCCCAGGCCCGGGACGGCTATGGCTACACCTTC. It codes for CASSHGPQARDGYGYTF.

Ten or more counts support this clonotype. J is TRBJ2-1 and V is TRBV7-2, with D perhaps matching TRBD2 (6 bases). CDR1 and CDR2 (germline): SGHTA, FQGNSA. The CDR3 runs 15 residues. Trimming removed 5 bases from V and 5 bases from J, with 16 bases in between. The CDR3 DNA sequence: TGTGCCAGCAGCCAAACTAGCACGAGAGACAATGAGCAGTTCTTC. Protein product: CASSQTSTRDNEQFF.

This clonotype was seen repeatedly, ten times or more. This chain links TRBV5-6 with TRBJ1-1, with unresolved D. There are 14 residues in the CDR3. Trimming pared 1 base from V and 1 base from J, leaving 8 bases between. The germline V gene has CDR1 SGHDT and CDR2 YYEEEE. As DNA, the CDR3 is TGTGCCAGCAGCTTGTGGTCGGGGAACACTGAAGCTTTCTTT. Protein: CASSLWSGNTEAFF. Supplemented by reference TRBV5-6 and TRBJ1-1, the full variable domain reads DAGVTQSPTHLIKTRGQQVTLRCSPKSGHDTVSWYQQALGQGPQFIFQYYEEEERQRGNFPDRFSGHQFPNYSSELNVNALLLGDSALYLCASSLWSGNTEAFFGQGTRLTVV.

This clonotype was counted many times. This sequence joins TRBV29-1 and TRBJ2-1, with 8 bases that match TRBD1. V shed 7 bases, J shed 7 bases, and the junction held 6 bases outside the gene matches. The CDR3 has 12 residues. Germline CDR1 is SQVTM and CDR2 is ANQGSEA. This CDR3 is CSGGQGGNEQFF. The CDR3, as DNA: TGCAGCGGTGGACAGGGTGGGAATGAGCAGTTCTTC.

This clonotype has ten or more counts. The CDR3 DNA reads as TGTGCCAGCAGCTTGGGGACGGAGTATGGCTACACCTTC. Its protein product is CASSLGTEYGYTF. The V call is TRBV7-2, the J call TRBJ1-2; D might be TRBD1 (5 bases). V lost 3 bases and J lost 5, with 10 bases in between. Germline V gives CDR1 SGHTA, CDR2 FQGNSA. The CDR3 loop spans 13 amino acids.

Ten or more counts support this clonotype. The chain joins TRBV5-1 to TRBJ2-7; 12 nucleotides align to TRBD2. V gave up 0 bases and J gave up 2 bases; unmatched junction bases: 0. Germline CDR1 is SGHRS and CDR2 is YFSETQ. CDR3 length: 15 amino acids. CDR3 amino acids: CASSLGLAGAYEQYF. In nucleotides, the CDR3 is TGCGCCAGCAGCTTGGGACTAGCGGGGGCCTACGAGCAGTACTTC. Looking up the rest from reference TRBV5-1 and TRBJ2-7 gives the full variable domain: KAGVTQTPRYLIKTRGQQVTLSCSPISGHRSVSWYQQTPGQGLQFLFEYFSETQRNKGNFPGRFSGRQFSNSRSEMNVSTLELGDSALYLCASSLGLAGAYEQYFGPGTRLTVT.

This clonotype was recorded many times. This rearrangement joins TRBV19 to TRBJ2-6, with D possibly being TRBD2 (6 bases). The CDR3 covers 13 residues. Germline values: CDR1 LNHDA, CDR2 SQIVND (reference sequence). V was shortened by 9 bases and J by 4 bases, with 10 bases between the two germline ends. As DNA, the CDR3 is TGTGCCAGCCGGGAGACAGGGGCCAACGTCCTGACTTTC. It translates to CASRETGANVLTF.

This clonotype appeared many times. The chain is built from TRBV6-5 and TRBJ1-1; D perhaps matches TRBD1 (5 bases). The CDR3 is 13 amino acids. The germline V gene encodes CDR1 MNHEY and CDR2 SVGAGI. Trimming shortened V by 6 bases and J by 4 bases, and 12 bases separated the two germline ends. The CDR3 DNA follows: TGTGCCAGCAGACCGGGACTGCTCACTGAAGCTTTCTTT. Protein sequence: CASRPGLLTEAFF.

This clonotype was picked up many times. The CDR3 here is CASSWGAVYNEQFF. Here the CDR3 DNA reads TGTGCCAGCAGCTGGGGAGCGGTCTACAATGAGCAGTTCTTC. The chain has TRBV7-2 and TRBJ2-1; possible D gene TRBD2, 5 bases. Germline CDR1 and CDR2: SGHTA and FQGNSA. The ends were cut back, 4 bases at V and 3 bases at J, with 10 bases in the middle. CDR3 length equals 14 residues.

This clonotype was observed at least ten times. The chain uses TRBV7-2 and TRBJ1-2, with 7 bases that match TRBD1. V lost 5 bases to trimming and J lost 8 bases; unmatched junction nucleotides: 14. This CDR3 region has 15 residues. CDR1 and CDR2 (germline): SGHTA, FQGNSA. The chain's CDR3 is CASSKHRGVRMGYTF. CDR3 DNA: TGTGCCAGCAGCAAACACAGGGGTGTTCGTATGGGCTACACCTTC. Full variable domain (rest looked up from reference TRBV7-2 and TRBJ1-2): GAGVSQSPSNKVTEKGKDVELRCDPISGHTALYWYRQSLGQGLEFLIYFQGNSAPDKSGLPSDRFSAERTGGSVSTLTIQRTQQEDSAVYLCASSKHRGVRMGYTFGSGTRLTVV.

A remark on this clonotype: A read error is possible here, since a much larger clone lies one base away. CDR3 in DNA: TGCAGTGCTAGAGATCAGAGCTCTGGGGCCAAAGTCCTGACTTTC. Translated: CSARDQSSGAKVLTF. This chain joins TRBV20-1 and TRBJ2-6; D is perhaps TRBD1 (5 bases). The CDR3 spans 15 residues. Germline V gene lookup returns CDR1 DFQATT and CDR2 SNEGSKA (reference sequence).

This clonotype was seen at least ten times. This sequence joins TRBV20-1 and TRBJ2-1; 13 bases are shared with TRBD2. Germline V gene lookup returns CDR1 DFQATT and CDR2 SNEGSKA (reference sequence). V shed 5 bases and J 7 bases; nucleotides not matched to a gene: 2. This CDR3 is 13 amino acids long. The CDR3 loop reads CSAPGLAGNEQFF. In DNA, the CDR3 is TGCAGTGCTCCGGGACTAGCGGGGAATGAGCAGTTCTTC.

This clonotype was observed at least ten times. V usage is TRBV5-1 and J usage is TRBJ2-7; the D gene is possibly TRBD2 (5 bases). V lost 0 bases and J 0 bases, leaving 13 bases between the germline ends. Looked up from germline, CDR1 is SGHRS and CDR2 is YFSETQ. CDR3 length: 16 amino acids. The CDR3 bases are TGCGCCAGCAGCTTGGGGGCCTCCGGGGACTCCTACGAGCAGTACTTC. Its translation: CASSLGASGDSYEQYF.

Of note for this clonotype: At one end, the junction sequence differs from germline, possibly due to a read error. CDR3 in DNA: TGTGCCAGTAGCTTAGACATCTTGTCCTACAATGAGCAGTTCTTC. It codes for CASSLDILSYNEQFF. The V and J genes are TRBV7-8 and TRBJ2-1; D remains ambiguous. This CDR3 spans 15 amino acids. Germline-derived CDR1 and CDR2 are SGHVS and FQNEAQ. Looking up the rest from reference TRBV7-8 and TRBJ2-1 gives the full variable domain: GAGVSQSPRYKVAKRGQDVALRCDPISGHVSLFWYQQALGQGPEFLTYFQNEAQLDKSGLPSDRFFAERPEGSVSTLKIQRTQQEDSAVYLCASSLDILSYNEQFFGPGTRLTVL.

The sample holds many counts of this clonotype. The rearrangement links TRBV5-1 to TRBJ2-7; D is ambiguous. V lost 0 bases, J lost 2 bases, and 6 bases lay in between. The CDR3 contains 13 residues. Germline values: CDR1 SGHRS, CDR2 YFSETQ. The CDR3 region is CASSLDRAYEQYF. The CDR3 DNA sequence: TGCGCCAGCAGCTTGGATCGGGCCTACGAGCAGTACTTC.

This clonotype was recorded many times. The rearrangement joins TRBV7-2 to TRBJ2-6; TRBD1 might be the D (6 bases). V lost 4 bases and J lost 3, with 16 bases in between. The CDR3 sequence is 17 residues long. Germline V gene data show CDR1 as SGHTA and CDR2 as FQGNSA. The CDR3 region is CASSSSSTGFGANVLTF. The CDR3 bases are TGTGCCAGCAGCTCTAGTAGCACAGGGTTTGGGGCCAACGTCCTGACTTTC. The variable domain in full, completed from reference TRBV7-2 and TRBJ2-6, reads GAGVSQSPSNKVTEKGKDVELRCDPISGHTALYWYRQSLGQGLEFLIYFQGNSAPDKSGLPSDRFSAERTGGSVSTLTIQRTQQEDSAVYLCASSSSSTGFGANVLTFGAGSRLTVL.

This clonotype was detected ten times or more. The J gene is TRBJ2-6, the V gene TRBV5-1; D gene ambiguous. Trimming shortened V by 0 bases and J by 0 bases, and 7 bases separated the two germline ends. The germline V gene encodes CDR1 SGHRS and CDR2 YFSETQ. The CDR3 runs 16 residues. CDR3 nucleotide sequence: TGCGCCAGCAGCTTGGGGTCCGTCTCTGGGGCCAACGTCCTGACTTTC. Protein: CASSLGSVSGANVLTF.

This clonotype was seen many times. This chain's CDR3 is CASSSPGGADKNTGELFF. As DNA, the CDR3 is TGTGCCAGCAGTTCCCCGGGGGGGGCGGATAAGAACACCGGGGAGCTGTTTTTT. The V gene is TRBV6-5, the J gene TRBJ2-2, with 8 bases lining up with TRBD2. Germline CDR1 MNHEY, CDR2 SVGAGI. Unmatched junction bases numbered 11, after V lost 4 bases and J lost 1 base. The CDR3 loop spans 18 amino acids.

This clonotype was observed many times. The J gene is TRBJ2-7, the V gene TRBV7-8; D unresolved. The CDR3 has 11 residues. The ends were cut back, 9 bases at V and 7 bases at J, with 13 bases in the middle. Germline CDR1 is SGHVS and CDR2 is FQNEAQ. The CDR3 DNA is TGTGCCAGTGGGGATTATAATGAGCAGTACTTC. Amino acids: CASGDYNEQYF.